This T cell receptor beta chain was captured in a study of OX40 agonist ivuxolimab in advanced cancers. About the research overall: Prior therapy, whether anti-PD-1, anti-PD-L1 or anti-CTLA-4, was allowed, and 40% had some. One hepatocellular carcinoma and two cutaneous melanoma patients partially responded.

V lost 5 bases, J lost 2 bases, and 25 bases lay in between. The germline CDR1 and CDR2 sequences are SQVTM and ANQGSEA. The CDR3 consists of 18 residues. Whole-study results and caveats: Some nonresponders likewise displayed low normalized T-cell clonal expansion. Expanded clones were, on average, more numerous in CD8+ T cells than in CD4+.

For this clone: Its cognate antigen is unknown.

The table came from immunoSEQ multiplex PCR; TCRdb's copy has only in-frame clones and leaves some out. The repertoire holds about 27,000 clones, with around four fifths as singletons. Source: CD4+ or CD8+ T cells sorted from blood, taken in a trial of the OX40 agonist ivuxolimab. V is TRBV29-1 and J is TRBJ2-1; D may be TRBD1 (6 bases). The clonotype was recovered from an adult with an advanced solid tumor such as melanoma, head and neck, liver or kidney cancer. The DNA for the CDR3 is TGCAGCGTTCCCCGTAGCCCGGACAGACTACCACCCTACAATGAGCAGTTCTTC. Translation gives CSVPRSPDRLPPYNEQFF.